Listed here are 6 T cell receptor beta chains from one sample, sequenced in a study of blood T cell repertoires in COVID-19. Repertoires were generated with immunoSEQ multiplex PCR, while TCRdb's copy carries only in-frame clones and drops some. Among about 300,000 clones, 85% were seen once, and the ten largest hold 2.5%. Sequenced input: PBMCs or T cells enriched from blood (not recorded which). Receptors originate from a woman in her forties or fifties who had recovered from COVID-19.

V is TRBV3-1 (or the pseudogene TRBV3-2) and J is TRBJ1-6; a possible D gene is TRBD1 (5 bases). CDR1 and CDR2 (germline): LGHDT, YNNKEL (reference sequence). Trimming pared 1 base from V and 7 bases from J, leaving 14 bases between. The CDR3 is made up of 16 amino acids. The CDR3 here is CASSQAPTRGNSPLHF. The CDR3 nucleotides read TGTGCCAGCAGCCAAGCCCCGACAAGGGGCAATTCACCCCTCCACTTT.

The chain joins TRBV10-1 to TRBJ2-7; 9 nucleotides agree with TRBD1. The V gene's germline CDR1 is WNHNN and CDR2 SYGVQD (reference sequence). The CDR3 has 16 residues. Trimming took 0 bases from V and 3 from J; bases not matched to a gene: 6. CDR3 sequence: CASSESRGQGNYEQYF. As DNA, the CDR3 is TGCGCCAGCAGTGAGTCCCGAGGACAGGGGAACTACGAGCAGTACTTC.

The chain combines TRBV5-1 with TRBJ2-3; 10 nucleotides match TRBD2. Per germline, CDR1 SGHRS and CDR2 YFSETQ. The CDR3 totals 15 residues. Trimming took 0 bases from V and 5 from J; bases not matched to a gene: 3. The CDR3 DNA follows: TGCGCCAGCAGCTTGGCCCTAGCGGGAGTAGATACGCAGTATTTT. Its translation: CASSLALAGVDTQYF.

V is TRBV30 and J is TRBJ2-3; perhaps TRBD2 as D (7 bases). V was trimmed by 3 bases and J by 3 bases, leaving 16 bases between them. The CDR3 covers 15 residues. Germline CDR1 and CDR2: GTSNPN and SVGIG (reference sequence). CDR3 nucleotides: TGTGCCTGGAGCGCGCTGGGGGGGCTTACAGATACGCAGTATTTT. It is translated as CAWSALGGLTDTQYF.

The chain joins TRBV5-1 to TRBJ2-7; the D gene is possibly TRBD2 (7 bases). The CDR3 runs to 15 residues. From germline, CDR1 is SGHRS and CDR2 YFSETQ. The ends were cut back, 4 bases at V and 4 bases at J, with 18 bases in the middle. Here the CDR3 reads CASSLEQGGWYEQYF. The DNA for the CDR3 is TGCGCCAGCAGCCTGGAACAGGGAGGGTGGTACGAGCAGTACTTC.

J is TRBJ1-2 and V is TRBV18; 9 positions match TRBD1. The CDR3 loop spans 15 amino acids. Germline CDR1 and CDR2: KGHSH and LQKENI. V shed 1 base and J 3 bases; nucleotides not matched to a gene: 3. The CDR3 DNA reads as TGTGCCAGCTCACCACGACAGGGGGAGGACTATGGCTACACCTTC. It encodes CASSPRQGEDYGYTF. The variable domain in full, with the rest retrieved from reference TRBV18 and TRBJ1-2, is NAGVMQNPRHLVRRRGQEARLRCSPMKGHSHVYWYRQLPEEGLKFMVYLQKENIIDESGMPKERFSAEFPKEGPSILRIQQVVRGDSAAYFCASSPRQGEDYGYTFGSGTRLTVV.